The 27 T cell receptor beta chains below were found in one sample sequenced in a study of immune heterogeneity within non-small cell lung tumors. The template consisted of bulk tumor genomic DNA, with about 600 ng used per sample. Several far-apart biopsies were taken per primary tumor during surgery. Their non-small cell lung cancer was newly diagnosed and untreated, and the patients underwent curative surgery. It was with 32 V and 13 J primers that multiplex PCR amplified TCR beta CDR3. One entry per CDR3 protein results from TCRdb running MiXCR on the multiplex PCR reads. The sample yields roughly 8,900 distinct CDR3 sequences, roughly 32% seen once. Sequencing input: lung tumor tissue. The source is a man in his sixties with non-small cell lung cancer.

This clonotype was seen repeatedly, ten times or more. This CDR3 reads CASTPGQGNNEQFF. In DNA form, the CDR3 reads TGTGCCAGCACCCCGGGACAGGGTAACAATGAGCAGTTCTTC. The J gene is TRBJ2-1, the V gene TRBV11-2; 9 positions agree with TRBD1. The CDR3 is 14 residues long. The trim removed 7 bases at V and 5 bases at J, leaving 6 bases unmatched. Germline V gene lookup returns CDR1 SGHAT and CDR2 FQNNGV.

This clonotype has a handful of counts. The gene calls are TRBV18 and TRBJ2-3; tentatively, D is TRBD1 or TRBD2 (7 bases each). Germline CDR1 is KGHSH and CDR2 is LQKENI. The CDR3 runs to 18 residues. V shed 4 bases and J shed 2 bases, with 22 bases lying between them. The CDR3 DNA follows: TGTGCCAGCTCACGGACAGGATACGGCGGGAGAAACACAGATACGCAGTATTTT. This codes for CASSRTGYGGRNTDTQYF.

This clonotype was observed at least ten times. The V gene is TRBV11-2, the J gene TRBJ2-7; D is perhaps TRBD1 (6 bases). CDR1 SGHAT and CDR2 FQNNGV come from the germline V gene. The CDR3 is 16 residues long. The germline V and J ends were trimmed by 5 bases and 3 bases, with 20 bases remaining between them. Here the CDR3 reads CASSPILGHYYYEQYF. CDR3 DNA: TGTGCCAGCAGCCCCATCCTGGGACATTATTACTACGAGCAGTACTTC.

This clonotype is medium-sized. The chain uses TRBV6-2 or TRBV6-3 and TRBJ2-7; TRBD1 is a possible D gene (6 bases). Deletions cut 6 bases from V and 2 bases from J, with 14 bases between. CDR3 length equals 14 residues. Germline assignment: CDR1 MNHEY and CDR2 SVGEGT. The CDR3: CASRDRDNPYEQYF. The CDR3 DNA sequence: TGTGCCAGCAGAGATCGGGACAACCCCTACGAGCAGTACTTC.

Concerning this clonotype itself: A much larger clone sits a single nucleotide away, making a read error possible. The chain employs TRBV27 and TRBJ1-5; TRBD1 might be the D (5 bases). The CDR3 contains 16 residues. Germline-derived CDR1 and CDR2 are MNHEY and SMNVEV (reference sequence). Trimming took 2 bases from V and 0 from J, leaving 11 bases between them. DNA of the CDR3: TGTGCCAGCAGTTTAGAGGCAGGGAATAGCAATCAGCCCCAGCATTTT. Protein product: CASSLEAGNSNQPQHF.

By sample fraction, this clonotype is medium-sized. The V and J genes are TRBV7-4 and TRBJ2-7, with 9 positions matching TRBD1. CDR1 and CDR2 (germline): SGHVT, SQSDAQ. Trimming removed 5 bases from V and 5 bases from J; junction bases left unmatched: 7. The CDR3 spans 14 residues. The CDR3 DNA reads TGTGCCAGCAGCCACCACAGGGGGCCGGACGAGCAGTACTTC. It encodes CASSHHRGPDEQYF. Full variable domain (rest looked up from reference TRBV7-4 and TRBJ2-7): GAGVSQSPRYKVAKRGRDVALRCDSISGHVTLYWYRQTLGQGSEVLTYSQSDAQRDKSGRPSGRFSAERPERSVSTLKIQRTEQGDSAVYLCASSHHRGPDEQYFGPGTRLTVT.

This clonotype came up many times. This rearrangement joins TRBV5-1 to TRBJ1-1; D call uncertain. The CDR3 runs to 14 residues. Germline assignment: CDR1 SGHRS and CDR2 YFSETQ. Trimming removed 0 bases at V and 3 bases at J, with 9 bases between. The DNA for the CDR3 is TGCGCCAGCAGCTTGGATATTCAGGACACTGAAGCTTTCTTT. This translates into CASSLDIQDTEAFF.

V gene TRBV20-1 combines with J gene TRBJ1-2; 9 positions agree with TRBD1. Germline trimming cut 7 bases from V and 10 bases from J; bases unmatched to any gene: 16. Germline V CDR1 and CDR2: DFQATT, SNEGSKA (reference sequence). This CDR3 comprises 14 residues. CDR3 nucleotides: TGCAGTGTTAAACAGGGGGCCGAGTCGGGCGACTACACCTTC. Translated, it gives CSVKQGAESGDYTF.

By sample share, this clonotype is medium-sized. J is TRBJ2-7 and V is TRBV19; possible D gene TRBD2, 6 bases. The CDR3 is made up of 14 amino acids. Trimming left V 1 base short and J 3 bases short, with 10 bases between. Per germline, CDR1 LNHDA and CDR2 SQIVND (reference sequence). The CDR3 loop reads CASSIGPGVYEQYF. CDR3 DNA: TGTGCCAGTAGTATAGGTCCGGGGGTCTACGAGCAGTACTTC. Looking up the rest from reference TRBV19 and TRBJ2-7 gives the full variable domain: DGGITQSPKYLFRKEGQNVTLSCEQNLNHDAMYWYRQDPGQGLRLIYYSQIVNDFQKGDIAEGYSVSREKKESFPLTVTSAQKNPTAFYLCASSIGPGVYEQYFGPGTRLTVT.

The chain employs TRBV5-5 and TRBJ1-2; D perhaps matches TRBD1 (5 bases). The length of the CDR3 is 14 residues. The V end lost 1 base, the J end lost 12 bases, and 19 bases lay between the germline ends. The V gene's germline CDR1 is SGHKS and CDR2 YYEKEE (reference sequence). The CDR3 DNA reads as TGTGCCAGCAGCTTGACCAGGGATGGGGCTTCGGACACCTTC. Encoded protein: CASSLTRDGASDTF.

The chain combines TRBV7-9 with TRBJ2-5; 8 positions agree with TRBD1. Germline-derived CDR1 and CDR2 are SEHNR and FQNEAQ (reference sequence). V lost 8 bases and J lost 0; bases outside the gene matches: 5. The CDR3 contains 14 residues. DNA of the CDR3: TGTGCCAGCGGATACAGGGGGGACCAAGAGACCCAGTACTTC. As protein: CASGYRGDQETQYF.

Ten or more counts support this clonotype. The chain recombines TRBV5-1 with TRBJ1-4, with D perhaps matching TRBD1 (5 bases). The CDR3 is 14 amino acids. Looked up from germline, CDR1 is SGHRS and CDR2 is YFSETQ. Trimming pared 8 bases from V and 8 bases from J, leaving 19 bases between. The CDR3 loop is CARKDQGGNEKLFF. CDR3 nucleotides: TGCGCCAGAAAAGATCAGGGCGGGAACGAAAAACTGTTTTTT.

The chain employs TRBV5-1 and TRBJ1-4; unclear D gene. The germline gives CDR1 SGHRS, CDR2 YFSETQ. This CDR3 region has 15 residues. Trimming took 0 bases from V and 8 from J, leaving 14 bases between them. The CDR3 sequence: CASSLAAGRGEKLFF. The CDR3, as DNA: TGCGCCAGCAGCTTGGCCGCAGGTCGGGGAGAAAAACTGTTTTTT.

The table lists this clonotype with many counts. V usage is TRBV20-1 and J usage is TRBJ2-2; D is uncertain. The V end lost 0 bases, the J end lost 5 bases, and 4 bases lay between the germline ends. The CDR3 has 12 amino acids. The germline gives CDR1 DFQATT, CDR2 SNEGSKA (reference sequence). DNA for the CDR3: TGCAGTGCTAGAGAGGGGACCGGGGAGCTGTTTTTT. Translation gives CSAREGTGELFF.

This clonotype was recorded at least ten times. The chain combines TRBV10-3 with TRBJ2-5; unclear D gene. Trimming shortened V by 0 bases and J by 5 bases, and 7 bases separated the two germline ends. This CDR3 has 13 amino acids. Germline CDR1 is ENHRY and CDR2 is SYGVKD. The CDR3 sequence: CAISESSDETQYF. CDR3 nucleotides: TGTGCCATCAGTGAGTCCAGCGATGAGACCCAGTACTTC.

This clonotype was counted many times. This sequence joins TRBV18 and TRBJ1-2, with D uncertain. V lost 3 bases and J 9 bases, leaving 17 bases between the germline ends. The CDR3 is made up of 14 amino acids. Germline CDR1 is KGHSH and CDR2 is LQKENI. This CDR3 reads CASSPTDTVSSYTF. The DNA of the CDR3 is TGTGCCAGCTCACCCACCGACACCGTTTCGAGCTACACCTTC.

There are many counts of this clonotype. V and J are TRBV5-5 and TRBJ2-7; D is perhaps TRBD1 (6 bases). The germline CDR1 and CDR2 sequences are SGHKS and YYEKEE (reference sequence). The CDR3 is made up of 13 amino acids. Trimming shortened V by 5 bases and J by 4 bases, and 13 bases separated the two germline ends. CDR3: CASSRDMVYEQYF. CDR3 sequence (DNA): TGTGCCAGCAGTCGGGACATGGTATACGAGCAGTACTTC.

This clonotype is medium-sized within its sample. The chain couples TRBV20-1 to TRBJ1-6; D is unclear. CDR1 DFQATT and CDR2 SNEGSKA come from the germline V gene (reference sequence). V lost 3 bases and J lost 0, with 9 bases in between. The CDR3 is 15 residues long. CDR3 sequence (DNA): TGCAGTGCTAGGGAGCCAAGCTCCTATAATTCACCCCTCCACTTT. It translates to CSAREPSSYNSPLHF.

This clonotype ranks as medium-sized. The genes are TRBV29-1 and TRBJ2-1, with TRBD2 as a possible D gene (5 bases). Trimming removed 6 bases at V and 5 bases at J, with 17 bases between. The germline V gene has CDR1 SQVTM and CDR2 ANQGSEA. The length of the CDR3 is 14 residues. The CDR3 nucleotides read TGCAGCGTCCGGAGGCAGGTTCTTAACAATGAGCAGTTCTTC. It codes for CSVRRQVLNNEQFF.

This clonotype was found many times. The chain recombines TRBV3-1 with TRBJ1-1; possible D gene TRBD1, 6 bases. Trimming cost V 4 bases and J 5 bases, with 14 bases left between them. CDR1 and CDR2 from the germline V gene are LGHDT and YNNKEL (reference sequence). The CDR3 is 14 residues long. CDR3 sequence: CASSLQQGKTEAFF. CDR3 DNA sequence: TGTGCCAGCAGCCTACAGCAGGGGAAAACTGAAGCTTTCTTT.

On this clonotype: One end of the junction varies from germline; a read error may be responsible. The chain is built from TRBV7-2 and TRBJ2-1, with D possibly being TRBD1 or TRBD2 (5 bases each). This CDR3 has 15 residues. CDR1 is SGHTA, CDR2 FQGNSA, per germline. The CDR3 DNA is TGTGTCAGCAGCTTAGGTCGGGGCCCCTACAATGAGCAGTTCTTC. Translation gives CVSSLGRGPYNEQFF.

This CDR3 is CSARDDGGIGEQYF. The CDR3 DNA follows: TGCAGTGCTAGAGATGACGGGGGGATAGGAGAGCAGTACTTC. V is TRBV20-1 and J is TRBJ2-7; 7 nucleotides match TRBD2. The trim removed 0 bases at V and 7 bases at J, leaving 9 bases unmatched. Germline-derived CDR1 and CDR2 are DFQATT and SNEGSKA (reference sequence). This CDR3 is built from 14 residues.

In this sample, this clonotype turned up many times. The genes are TRBV11-2 and TRBJ2-1; maybe TRBD2 (5 bases). This CDR3 has 16 amino acids. Trimming stripped 5 bases from V and 1 base from J, with 15 bases between. CDR1 and CDR2 (germline): SGHAT, FQNNGV. This CDR3 is CASSPRAAQSYNEQFF. The CDR3 bases are TGTGCCAGCAGCCCCCGAGCGGCCCAATCCTACAATGAGCAGTTCTTC.

This clonotype was seen at least ten times. The CDR3 here is CASSVRDTGDSPLHF. CDR3 coding DNA: TGTGCCAGCAGCGTCCGGGACACCGGCGATTCACCCCTCCACTTT. The chain uses TRBV9 and TRBJ1-6, with D perhaps matching TRBD1 (6 bases). This CDR3 comprises 15 residues. Germline CDR1 reads SGDLS; CDR2 reads YYNGEE. Trimming shortened V by 2 bases and J by 8 bases, and 14 bases separated the two germline ends.

In DNA form, the CDR3 reads TGTGCCAGCAGCTCCGCCCAGCGAGCCGTCCAAGAGACCCAGTACTTC. This encodes CASSSAQRAVQETQYF. The chain recombines TRBV3-1 with TRBJ2-5, with D uncertain. Germline V gene data show CDR1 as LGHDT and CDR2 as YNNKEL (reference sequence). The V gene lost 5 bases and the J gene lost 1 base, with 17 bases spanning the gap. This CDR3 is 16 amino acids long.

This clonotype is categorized as medium-sized. The J gene is TRBJ2-1, the V gene TRBV12-3 or TRBV12-4; the D gene is possibly TRBD2 (5 bases). The CDR3 is made up of 15 amino acids. Trimming took 3 bases from V and 3 from J, leaving 12 bases between them. The CDR3 region is CASSFVGAFYNEQFF. CDR3 DNA: TGTGCCAGCAGTTTTGTGGGAGCGTTCTACAATGAGCAGTTCTTC.

This clonotype was seen a few times. This chain joins TRBV27 and TRBJ2-5; 10 bases fit TRBD2. Germline V gene sequence: CDR1 MNHEY, CDR2 SMNVEV (reference sequence). V lost 5 bases and J lost 5; bases outside the gene matches: 11. CDR3 length: 16 residues. CDR3 DNA: TGTGCCAGCAGTCCCCAACCGGGACTAGCGTCGGAGACCCAGTACTTC. It translates to CASSPQPGLASETQYF.